This entry lists 18 T cell receptor beta chains sequenced from one sample in a study of blood T cell repertoires in COVID-19. Method: immunoSEQ multiplex PCR; TCRdb's copy keeps in-frame clones and lacks some. The sample includes roughly 230,000 clones, around four fifths of them seen just once. Sequenced input: peripheral blood. The receptors here all came from a man aged 40-49 years with active or convalescent COVID-19.

The chain links TRBV5-1 to TRBJ2-1, with 9 bases fitting TRBD1. The CDR3 is 15 amino acids. Germline V gives CDR1 SGHRS, CDR2 YFSETQ. V dropped 7 bases and J dropped 2; count of bases not matched to a gene: 7. The CDR3 DNA follows: TGCGCCAGCCACGAACAGGGGGCACCCTACAATGAGCAGTTCTTC. It codes for CASHEQGAPYNEQFF.

The chain employs TRBV6-5 and TRBJ2-3, with D perhaps matching TRBD2 (5 bases). This CDR3 comprises 14 residues. Germline CDR1 and CDR2: MNHEY and SVGAGI. Trimming removed 2 bases from V and 2 bases from J, with 8 bases in between. The CDR3 nucleotides read TGTGCCAGCAGTTACGACTACACCACAGATACGCAGTATTTT. The encoded protein is CASSYDYTTDTQYF.

The CDR3 loop reads CASSSSGLEEFF. In DNA, the CDR3 is TGCGCCAGCAGCTCCTCAGGACTAGAAGAATTCTTC. V is TRBV5-1 and J is TRBJ2-1, with 7 nucleotides matching TRBD2. CDR1 SGHRS and CDR2 YFSETQ come from the germline V gene. This CDR3 comprises 12 residues. V gave up 3 bases and J gave up 16 bases; unmatched junction bases: 10.

The chain carries TRBV19 and TRBJ1-1; D is unclear. From germline, CDR1 is LNHDA and CDR2 SQIVND (reference sequence). V lost 9 bases, J lost 1 base, and 9 bases lay in between. The CDR3 is 12 amino acids. This chain's CDR3 is CASREWNTEAFF. The CDR3 nucleotides read TGTGCCAGCCGAGAGTGGAACACTGAAGCTTTCTTT. Filled out from reference TRBV19 and TRBJ1-1, the complete variable domain reads DGGITQSPKYLFRKEGQNVTLSCEQNLNHDAMYWYRQDPGQGLRLIYYSQIVNDFQKGDIAEGYSVSREKKESFPLTVTSAQKNPTAFYLCASREWNTEAFFGQGTRLTVV.

The chain is built from TRBV19 and TRBJ2-1; the D is unclear. V shed 5 bases and J shed 1 base, with 6 bases lying between them. CDR1 is LNHDA and CDR2 is SQIVND in the germline V gene (reference sequence). The CDR3 spans 13 residues. The CDR3, as DNA: TGTGCCAGTAGTCCCGTGTCCTACAATGAGCAGTTCTTC. Protein product: CASSPVSYNEQFF.

The chain is built from TRBV10-3 and TRBJ2-7; TRBD2 might be the D (5 bases). Trimming left V 2 bases short and J 6 bases short, with 8 bases between. CDR3 length: 12 amino acids. CDR1 is ENHRY and CDR2 is SYGVKD in the germline V gene. CDR3 sequence: CAISEGRVEQYF. The CDR3 coding sequence is TGTGCCATCAGTGAGGGGAGAGTCGAGCAGTACTTC.

The chain carries TRBV10-3 and TRBJ1-4; 9 bases match TRBD1. CDR1 is ENHRY and CDR2 is SYGVKD in the germline V gene. CDR3 size: 16 residues. V lost 10 bases to trimming and J lost 5 bases; unmatched junction nucleotides: 14. CDR3 region: CATQARQGQGNEKLFF. CDR3 nucleotides: TGTGCCACCCAAGCTAGGCAGGGACAGGGAAATGAAAAACTGTTTTTT.

V usage is TRBV15 and J usage is TRBJ2-7; 7 bases match TRBD1. Trimming cost V 8 bases and J 6 bases; bases outside gene matches: 13. This CDR3 spans 14 amino acids. From germline, CDR1 is LNHNV and CDR2 YYDKDF (reference sequence). In DNA, the CDR3 is TGTGCCACCTCTTCCCCTACAACAGGGGTCGAGCAGTACTTC. This translates into CATSSPTTGVEQYF. Full variable domain (remainder filled in from reference TRBV15 and TRBJ2-7): DAMVIQNPRYQVTQFGKPVTLSCSQTLNHNVMYWYQQKSSQAPKLLFHYYDKDFNNEADTPDNFQSRRPNTSFCFLDIRSPGLGDTAMYLCATSSPTTGVEQYFGPGTRLTVT.

This clone occurred once. The gene calls are TRBV7-9 and TRBJ2-2; TRBD1 matches 7 bases. This CDR3 is built from 19 residues. J gave up 1 base and V 1 base, and 12 bases lay outside the gene matches. The germline gives CDR1 SEHNR, CDR2 FQNEAQ (reference sequence). The DNA of the CDR3 is TGTGCCAGCAGCTTAGTATTTGGTGTCCCAGGGGGGAACACCGGGGAGCTGTTTTTT. Its translation is CASSLVFGVPGGNTGELFF.

The chain joins TRBV5-1 to TRBJ2-2; tentative D call: TRBD1 (6 bases). The CDR3 covers 16 residues. The germline V gene encodes CDR1 SGHRS and CDR2 YFSETQ. The V end lost 2 bases, the J end lost 0 bases, and 11 bases lay between the germline ends. CDR3 bases: TGCGCCAGCAGCTTCGGAGACAGGACGAACACCGGGGAGCTGTTTTTT. Protein: CASSFGDRTNTGELFF.

The chain couples TRBV6-5 to TRBJ1-4; 8 bases align to TRBD1. The CDR3 covers 14 residues. CDR1 is MNHEY, CDR2 SVGAGI, per germline. Trimming at V came to 6 bases and at J to 7 bases, leaving 7 bases not matched to a gene. The CDR3 reads CASRSGQGVEKLFF. Here the CDR3 DNA reads TGTGCCAGCAGAAGCGGACAGGGTGTTGAAAAACTGTTTTTT.

This clone has a handful of counts. The rearrangement links TRBV11-2 to TRBJ2-5; 8 positions match TRBD1. This CDR3 spans 16 amino acids. The V gene's germline CDR1 is SGHAT and CDR2 FQNNGV. V trimming: 5 bases; J trimming: 1 base; junction bases outside the gene matches: 9. Here the CDR3 DNA reads TGTGCCAGCAGCCTCGGGACAGGTGGGGCCCAAGAGACCCAGTACTTC. Amino acid sequence: CASSLGTGGAQETQYF. The full variable domain, with the rest looked up from reference TRBV11-2 and TRBJ2-5, is EAGVAQSPRYKIIEKRQSVAFWCNPISGHATLYWYQQILGQGPKLLIQFQNNGVVDDSQLPKDRFSAERLKGVDSTLKIQPAKLEDSAVYLCASSLGTGGAQETQYFGPGTRLLVL.

The V gene is TRBV6-2 or TRBV6-3, the J gene TRBJ2-5, with a weak D call TRBD1 (7 bases). The germline gives CDR1 MNHEY, CDR2 SVGEGT. The CDR3 totals 16 residues. V shed 5 bases and J shed 3 bases, with 19 bases lying between them. The CDR3 DNA follows: TGTGCCAGCAGTCAGGGGGGAGGTGTCGGGGAAGAGACCCAGTACTTC. Translation gives CASSQGGGVGEETQYF.

The chain uses TRBV6-5 and TRBJ2-7; TRBD1 agrees at 9 bases. The germline gives CDR1 MNHEY, CDR2 SVGAGI. V gave up 9 bases and J gave up 5 bases; unmatched junction bases: 11. This CDR3 spans 14 amino acids. The CDR3 DNA reads TGTGCCAGGGGCTACGGACAGGGGAATAACGAGCAGTACTTC. Translated, it gives CARGYGQGNNEQYF.

The genes are TRBV11-3 and TRBJ2-7; 8 bases align to TRBD1. Per the germline V gene, CDR1 is SGHNT and CDR2 is YENEEA. The trim removed 5 bases at V and 3 bases at J, leaving 15 bases unmatched. The CDR3 sequence is 17 residues long. Here the CDR3 DNA reads TGTGCCAGCAGCAACCGGACCGGGACAGGACCTCTCTACGAGCAGTACTTC. Translated: CASSNRTGTGPLYEQYF. The whole variable domain, remainder taken from reference TRBV11-3 and TRBJ2-7, is EAGVVQSPRYKIIEKKQPVAFWCNPISGHNTLYWYLQNLGQGPELLIRYENEEAVDDSQLPKDRFSAERLKGVDSTLKIQPAELGDSAVYLCASSNRTGTGPLYEQYFGPGTRLTVT.

The V gene is TRBV12-3 or TRBV12-4, the J gene TRBJ2-5; D gene unclear. The V gene lost 3 bases and the J gene lost 5 bases, with 7 bases spanning the gap. The CDR3 covers 12 residues. The CDR3 is CASSLNGETQYF. CDR3 in DNA: TGTGCCAGCAGTTTGAACGGGGAGACCCAGTACTTC.

The chain uses TRBV24-1 and TRBJ1-1; 7 nucleotides align to TRBD1. The V gene end was trimmed by 9 bases and the J gene end by 4 bases; junction bases not matched to a gene: 10. CDR3 length: 14 amino acids. Germline V gene data show CDR1 as KGHDR and CDR2 as SFDVKD. For the CDR3, the DNA is TGTGCCACCCTTAGACAGGGAAGAAGCACTGAAGCTTTCTTT. This translates into CATLRQGRSTEAFF.

Only a few counts were recorded for this clone. The rearrangement joins TRBV18 to TRBJ2-1; 13 nucleotides align to TRBD2. Trimming took 4 bases from V and 14 from J; bases not matched to a gene: 5. Germline CDR1 reads KGHSH; CDR2 reads LQKENI. The CDR3 runs 13 residues. CDR3 amino acids: CASSHGLAGDKFF. As DNA, the CDR3 is TGTGCCAGCTCACACGGACTAGCGGGAGATAAGTTCTTC.